This entry lists 24 T cell receptor beta chains sequenced from one sample in a study of blood T cell repertoires in COVID-19. Here immunoSEQ multiplex PCR was the method, and the copy in TCRdb shows in-frame clones only, minus some. The profile shows roughly 120,000 clones, more than 90% of them singletons. The sequenced sample consisted of peripheral blood. The receptors originated from a man aged 55-75 years with COVID-19, enrolled during active disease.

This clone appeared a single time. The J gene is TRBJ2-3, the V gene TRBV9; the D gene is possibly TRBD2 (6 bases). V was clipped by 0 bases and J by 7 bases, with 18 bases between them. CDR3 size: 16 residues. Germline CDR1 SGDLS, CDR2 YYNGEE. CDR3 sequence: CASSVATWQGGNTQYF. The CDR3 DNA sequence: TGTGCCAGCAGCGTAGCTACCTGGCAGGGCGGGAATACGCAGTATTTT.

The genes are TRBV11-2 and TRBJ2-7; the match to TRBD2 covers 12 bases. After removal of 4 bases from V and 4 bases from J, the junction contained 5 bases not matched to a gene. There are 15 residues in the CDR3. CDR1 and CDR2 from the germline V gene are SGHAT and FQNNGV. The CDR3 nucleotides are TGTGCCAGCAGCTCCGGACTAGCGGGAAATTACGAGCAGTACTTC. It translates to CASSSGLAGNYEQYF. The whole variable domain, filled in from reference TRBV11-2 and TRBJ2-7, reads EAGVAQSPRYKIIEKRQSVAFWCNPISGHATLYWYQQILGQGPKLLIQFQNNGVVDDSQLPKDRFSAERLKGVDSTLKIQPAKLEDSAVYLCASSSGLAGNYEQYFGPGTRLTVT.

The chain joins TRBV24-1 to TRBJ2-1; D is ambiguous. This CDR3 has 13 amino acids. Germline values: CDR1 KGHDR, CDR2 SFDVKD. The ends were cut back, 7 bases at V and 9 bases at J, with 15 bases in the middle. The CDR3 coding sequence is TGTGCCACCAGACCGAGGATGGTTGGTGAGCAGTTCTTC. The encoded protein is CATRPRMVGEQFF.

V is TRBV11-3 and J is TRBJ2-7; TRBD2 might be the D (5 bases). Germline V gene sequence: CDR1 SGHNT, CDR2 YENEEA. The CDR3 length is 16 residues. Trimming stripped 1 base from V and 3 bases from J, with 16 bases between. The DNA of the CDR3 is TGTGCCAGCAGCTTAGGCACTCGAGGGAAAGGCTACGAGCAGTACTTC. Translation gives CASSLGTRGKGYEQYF.

J is TRBJ1-4 and V is TRBV5-5; D not certain. The ends were cut back, 2 bases at V and 0 bases at J, with 11 bases in the middle. The CDR3 runs to 16 residues. CDR1 and CDR2 (germline): SGHKS, YYEKEE (reference sequence). CDR3: CASSLPRQATNEKLFF. The DNA for the CDR3 is TGTGCCAGCAGCTTACCACGGCAGGCAACTAATGAAAAACTGTTTTTT.

Points on this clone: The sample has other DNA sequences that encode this CDR3 too. The V gene is TRBV4-2, the J gene TRBJ2-1, with D tentatively TRBD2 (5 bases). Germline V gives CDR1 LGHNA, CDR2 YNFKEQ. Trimming stripped 0 bases from V and 10 bases from J, with 16 bases between. This CDR3 has 15 amino acids. In DNA, the CDR3 is TGTGCCAGCAGCCAAGATGGATTGGCGGGTGGGGAGCAGTTCTTC. This encodes CASSQDGLAGGEQFF.

In its sample, this clone was seen a few times. The J gene is TRBJ2-1, the V gene TRBV5-1; 16 nucleotides match TRBD2. There are 15 residues in the CDR3. Per the germline V gene, CDR1 is SGHRS and CDR2 is YFSETQ. J lost 9 bases, V lost 4 bases, and 4 bases had no gene match. Written as DNA, the CDR3 is TGCGCCAGCAGCCCGGGACTAGCGGGAGGGGCTGAGCAGTTCTTC. Encoded protein: CASSPGLAGGAEQFF.

The chain combines TRBV30 with TRBJ2-2; 7 bases match TRBD1. CDR1 is GTSNPN, CDR2 SVGIG, per germline (reference sequence). This CDR3 is 15 amino acids long. V lost 3 bases, J lost 5 bases, and 9 bases stayed unmatched. This CDR3 is CAWSARQGHTGELFF. In DNA form, the CDR3 reads TGTGCCTGGAGCGCCCGACAGGGTCATACCGGGGAGCTGTTTTTT.

V and J are TRBV19 and TRBJ1-4; 8 positions match TRBD1. Germline lookup yields CDR1 LNHDA and CDR2 SQIVND (reference sequence). Trimming removed 6 bases from V and 0 bases from J; junction bases left unmatched: 3. This CDR3 comprises 15 residues. The chain's CDR3 is CASREQGATNEKLFF. The CDR3 bases are TGTGCCAGTAGGGAACAGGGGGCAACTAATGAAAAACTGTTTTTT.

CDR3 region: CASSLADRGLGETQYF. The CDR3, as DNA: TGTGCCAGCAGCTTAGCGGACAGGGGGCTGGGAGAGACCCAGTACTTC. The J gene is TRBJ2-5, the V gene TRBV7-2; 11 nucleotides agree with TRBD1. J lost 4 bases, V lost 0 bases, and 4 bases had no gene match. Germline CDR1 SGHTA, CDR2 FQGNSA. The CDR3 totals 16 residues.

A remark on this clone: Other nucleotide sequences from this sample produce the same CDR3. The chain uses TRBV24-1 and TRBJ2-7, with 9 bases aligning to TRBD1. This CDR3 region has 15 residues. With 2 bases clipped from V and 0 bases from J, the junction kept 1 base outside the gene matches. The germline V gene encodes CDR1 KGHDR and CDR2 SFDVKD. The CDR3 region is CATSDSGQGSYEQYF. For the CDR3, the DNA is TGTGCCACCAGTGATTCGGGACAGGGCTCCTACGAGCAGTACTTC.

This clone showed up just once. The rearrangement links TRBV6-2 or TRBV6-3 to TRBJ2-7; 15 nucleotides match TRBD2. V was clipped by 5 bases and J by 0 bases; unmatched bases: 2. Germline CDR1 MNHEY, CDR2 SVGEGT. The CDR3 totals 16 residues. The CDR3 nucleotides read TGTGCCAGCAGTGGGACTAGCGGGGGGAGCTCCTACGAGCAGTACTTC. It specifies CASSGTSGGSSYEQYF.

The chain recombines TRBV6-4 with TRBJ2-1, with 11 bases fitting TRBD2. The V segment lost 4 bases and the J segment 5 bases; nucleotides outside the gene matches: 1. The CDR3 loop spans 14 amino acids. Germline CDR1 reads MRHNA; CDR2 reads SNTAGT. The CDR3 spells CASSGLAGNNEQFF. The CDR3, as DNA: TGTGCCAGCAGTGGACTAGCGGGAAACAATGAGCAGTTCTTC.

V usage is TRBV11-3 and J usage is TRBJ1-3; TRBD1 is a possible D gene (6 bases). The V gene's germline CDR1 is SGHNT and CDR2 YENEEA. The V and J ends lost 4 bases and 0 bases respectively, with 7 bases between them. The CDR3 length is 14 residues. CDR3 nucleotide sequence: TGTGCCAGCAGCTGGGACAACTCTGGAAACACCATATATTTT. It specifies CASSWDNSGNTIYF. Full variable domain (rest looked up from reference TRBV11-3 and TRBJ1-3): EAGVVQSPRYKIIEKKQPVAFWCNPISGHNTLYWYLQNLGQGPELLIRYENEEAVDDSQLPKDRFSAERLKGVDSTLKIQPAELGDSAVYLCASSWDNSGNTIYFGEGSWLTVV.

This CDR3 is CASSLGLMWTEAFF. DNA for the CDR3: TGTGCCAGCAGCTTGGGCCTTATGTGGACTGAAGCTTTCTTT. The chain uses TRBV11-2 and TRBJ1-1; D uncertain. V was cut by 3 bases and J by 5 bases, with 13 bases left in between. In germline, CDR1 is SGHAT, CDR2 FQNNGV. This CDR3 has 14 residues.

This clone turned up a few times. V gene TRBV30 combines with J gene TRBJ2-1; no firm D call. V lost 1 base and J 0 bases, leaving 7 bases between the germline ends. This CDR3 spans 14 amino acids. CDR1 and CDR2 (germline): GTSNPN, SVGIG (reference sequence). The CDR3 DNA reads as TGTGCCTGGAGTGATCGAGGCTCCTACAATGAGCAGTTCTTC. It translates to CAWSDRGSYNEQFF.

The V and J genes are TRBV19 and TRBJ2-1; D is possibly TRBD2 (5 bases). The CDR3 covers 15 residues. Germline CDR1 reads LNHDA; CDR2 reads SQIVND (reference sequence). V lost 5 bases, J lost 6 bases, and 17 bases lay in between. This CDR3 reads CASSRDTDQSNEQFF. In DNA, the CDR3 is TGTGCCAGTAGTCGGGATACCGACCAATCCAATGAGCAGTTCTTC. The full variable domain, with the rest looked up from reference TRBV19 and TRBJ2-1, is DGGITQSPKYLFRKEGQNVTLSCEQNLNHDAMYWYRQDPGQGLRLIYYSQIVNDFQKGDIAEGYSVSREKKESFPLTVTSAQKNPTAFYLCASSRDTDQSNEQFFGPGTRLTVL.

The rearrangement joins TRBV2 to TRBJ2-5; TRBD2 matches at 10 bases. The CDR3 is 12 residues long. Germline CDR1 is SNHLY and CDR2 is FYNNEI. CDR3 residues: CAKREGEETQYF. The CDR3 DNA reads TGTGCGAAGCGGGAGGGAGAAGAGACCCAGTACTTC.

The chain couples TRBV6-5 to TRBJ2-7; possibly TRBD2 for D (6 bases). The CDR3 covers 15 residues. V was pared by 5 bases and J by 5 bases, with 19 bases between. The V gene's germline CDR1 is MNHEY and CDR2 SVGAGI. In DNA, the CDR3 is TGTGCCAGCAGTACTCATCTCGGGAGTATTAACGAGCAGTACTTC. The encoded protein is CASSTHLGSINEQYF.

This clone was seen once. This chain connects TRBV25-1 to TRBJ1-2, with 9 bases fitting TRBD1. With V trimmed by 3 bases and J by 4 bases, 9 bases remained unmatched. The CDR3 extends over 16 amino acids. Germline CDR1 MGHDK, CDR2 SYGVNS. DNA of the CDR3: TGTGCCAGCAGTGACGCAGGACAGGGGCCTTTCTATGGCTACACCTTC. Translating gives CASSDAGQGPFYGYTF.

J is TRBJ1-5 and V is TRBV12-3 or TRBV12-4; D gene uncertain. The CDR3 is 13 residues long. V was pared by 2 bases and J by 8 bases, with 10 bases between. This CDR3 reads CASSLLWSEPQHF. The CDR3 DNA is TGTGCCAGCAGTTTATTGTGGTCGGAGCCCCAGCATTTT.

J is TRBJ2-1 and V is TRBV7-3, with D possibly being TRBD2 (5 bases). Trimming removed 2 bases from V and 1 base from J, with 9 bases in between. The germline CDR1 and CDR2 sequences are SGHTA and FQGTGA. CDR3 length: 15 residues. The CDR3 DNA follows: TGTGCCAGCAGCTTATCGGGGTTTTCCTACAATGAGCAGTTCTTC. Amino acids: CASSLSGFSYNEQFF.

This chain links TRBV6-6 with TRBJ1-4; unclear D gene. The CDR3 contains 13 residues. The V end lost 6 bases, the J end lost 0 bases, and 5 bases lay between the germline ends. Germline CDR1 is MNHNY and CDR2 is SVGAGI (reference sequence). This CDR3 is CASSRATNEKLFF. In nucleotides, the CDR3 is TGTGCCAGCAGCCGTGCAACTAATGAAAAACTGTTTTTT.

The chain recombines TRBV24-1 with TRBJ2-1; 9 nucleotides match TRBD1. CDR1 and CDR2 (germline): KGHDR, SFDVKD. Trimming at V came to 4 bases and at J to 5 bases, leaving 5 bases not matched to a gene. The CDR3 totals 15 residues. CDR3 DNA: TGTGCCACCAGTGAACCGACAGGGGGGGACAATGAGCAGTTCTTC. Its protein is CATSEPTGGDNEQFF.